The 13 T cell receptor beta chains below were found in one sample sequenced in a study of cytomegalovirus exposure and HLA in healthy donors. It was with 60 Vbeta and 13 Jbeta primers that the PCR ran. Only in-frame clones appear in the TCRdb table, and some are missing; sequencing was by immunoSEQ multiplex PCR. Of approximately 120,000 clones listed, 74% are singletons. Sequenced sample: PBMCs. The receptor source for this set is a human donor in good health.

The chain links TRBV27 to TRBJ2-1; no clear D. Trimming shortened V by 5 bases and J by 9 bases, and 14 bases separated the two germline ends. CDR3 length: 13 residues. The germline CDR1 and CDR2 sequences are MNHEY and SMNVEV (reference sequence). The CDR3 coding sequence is TGTGCCAGCAGTACTCCCCCAGGTTGTGAGCAGTTCTTC. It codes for CASSTPPGCEQFF.

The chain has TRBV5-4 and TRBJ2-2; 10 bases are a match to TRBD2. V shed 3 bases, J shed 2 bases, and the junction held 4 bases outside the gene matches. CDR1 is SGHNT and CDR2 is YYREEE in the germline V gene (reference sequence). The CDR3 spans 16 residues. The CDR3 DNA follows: TGTGCCAGCAGCTCAGTAGCGGGGGGCAACACCGGGGAGCTGTTTTTT. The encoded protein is CASSSVAGGNTGELFF.

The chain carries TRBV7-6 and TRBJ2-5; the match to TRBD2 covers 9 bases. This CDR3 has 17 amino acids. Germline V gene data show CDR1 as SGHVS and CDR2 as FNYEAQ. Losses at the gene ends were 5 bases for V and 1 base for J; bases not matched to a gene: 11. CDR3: CASSGDVGAGGQETQYF. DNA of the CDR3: TGTGCCAGCAGCGGCGACGTGGGAGCGGGGGGCCAAGAGACCCAGTACTTC.

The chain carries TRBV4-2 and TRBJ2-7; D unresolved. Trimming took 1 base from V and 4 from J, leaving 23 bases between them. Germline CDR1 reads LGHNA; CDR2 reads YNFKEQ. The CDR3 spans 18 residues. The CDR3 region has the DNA TGTGCCAGCAGCCAAGGGGTGAAACGGAGATCCACCCCTTACGAGCAGTACTTC. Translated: CASSQGVKRRSTPYEQYF.

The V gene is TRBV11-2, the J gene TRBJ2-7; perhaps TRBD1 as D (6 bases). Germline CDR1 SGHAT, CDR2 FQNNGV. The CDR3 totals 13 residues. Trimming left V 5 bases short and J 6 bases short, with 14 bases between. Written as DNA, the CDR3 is TGTGCCAGCAGCCAGGCCAGGGGTAGCGAGCAGTACTTC. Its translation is CASSQARGSEQYF.

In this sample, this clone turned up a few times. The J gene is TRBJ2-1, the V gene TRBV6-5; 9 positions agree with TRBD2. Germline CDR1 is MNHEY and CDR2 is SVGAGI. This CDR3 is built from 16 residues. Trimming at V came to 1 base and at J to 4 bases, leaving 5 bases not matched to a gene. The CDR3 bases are TGTGCCAGCAGTTACTTTTCTAGCGGGATATACAATGAGCAGTTCTTC. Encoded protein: CASSYFSSGIYNEQFF.

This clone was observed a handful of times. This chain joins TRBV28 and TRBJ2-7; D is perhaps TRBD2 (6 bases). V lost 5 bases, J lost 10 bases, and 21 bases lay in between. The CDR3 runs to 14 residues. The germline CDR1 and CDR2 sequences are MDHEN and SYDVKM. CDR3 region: CASSLDPGLTLQYF. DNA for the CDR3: TGTGCCAGCAGTCTAGATCCGGGACTCACACTACAGTACTTC.

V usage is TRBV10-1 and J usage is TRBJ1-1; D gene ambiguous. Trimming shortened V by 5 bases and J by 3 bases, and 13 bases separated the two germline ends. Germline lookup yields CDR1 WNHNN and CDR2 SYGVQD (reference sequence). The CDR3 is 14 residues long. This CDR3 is CASSNMGVDTEAFF. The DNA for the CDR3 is TGCGCCAGCAGTAATATGGGAGTTGACACTGAAGCTTTCTTT.

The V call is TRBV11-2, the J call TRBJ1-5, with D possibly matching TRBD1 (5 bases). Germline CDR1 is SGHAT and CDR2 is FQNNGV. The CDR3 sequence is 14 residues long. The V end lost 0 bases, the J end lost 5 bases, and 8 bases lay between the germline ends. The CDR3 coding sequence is TGTGCCAGCAGCTTAGACGGGGGGGATCAGCCCCAGCATTTT. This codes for CASSLDGGDQPQHF.

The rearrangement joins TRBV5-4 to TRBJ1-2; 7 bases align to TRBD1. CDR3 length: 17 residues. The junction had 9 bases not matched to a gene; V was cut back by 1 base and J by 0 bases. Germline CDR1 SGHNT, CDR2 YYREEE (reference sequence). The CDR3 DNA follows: TGTGCCAGCAGCTTGTTTTCCGGACAGGCCGCTAACTATGGCTACACCTTC. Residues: CASSLFSGQAANYGYTF.

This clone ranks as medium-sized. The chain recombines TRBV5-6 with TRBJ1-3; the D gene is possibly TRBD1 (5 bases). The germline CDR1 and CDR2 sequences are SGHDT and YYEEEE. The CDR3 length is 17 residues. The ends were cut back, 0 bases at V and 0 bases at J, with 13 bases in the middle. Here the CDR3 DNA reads TGTGCCAGCAGCTTGGTCGGGGGGGTCCTCTCTGGAAACACCATATATTTT. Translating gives CASSLVGGVLSGNTIYF. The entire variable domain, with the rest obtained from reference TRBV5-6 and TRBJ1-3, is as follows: DAGVTQSPTHLIKTRGQQVTLRCSPKSGHDTVSWYQQALGQGPQFIFQYYEEEERQRGNFPDRFSGHQFPNYSSELNVNALLLGDSALYLCASSLVGGVLSGNTIYFGEGSWLTVV.

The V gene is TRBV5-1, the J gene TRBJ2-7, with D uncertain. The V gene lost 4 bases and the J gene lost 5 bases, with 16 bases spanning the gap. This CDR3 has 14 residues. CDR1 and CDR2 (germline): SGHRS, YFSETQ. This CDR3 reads CASSAASFAHEQYF. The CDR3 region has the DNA TGCGCCAGCAGCGCCGCTAGTTTTGCCCACGAGCAGTACTTC.

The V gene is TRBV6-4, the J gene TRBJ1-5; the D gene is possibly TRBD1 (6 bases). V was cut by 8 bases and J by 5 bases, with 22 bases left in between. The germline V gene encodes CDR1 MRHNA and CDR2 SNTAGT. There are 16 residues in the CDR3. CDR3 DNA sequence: TGTGCCAGCGCAGGCCGAGCAGACAGGATAGATCAGCCCCAGCATTTT. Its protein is CASAGRADRIDQPQHF.